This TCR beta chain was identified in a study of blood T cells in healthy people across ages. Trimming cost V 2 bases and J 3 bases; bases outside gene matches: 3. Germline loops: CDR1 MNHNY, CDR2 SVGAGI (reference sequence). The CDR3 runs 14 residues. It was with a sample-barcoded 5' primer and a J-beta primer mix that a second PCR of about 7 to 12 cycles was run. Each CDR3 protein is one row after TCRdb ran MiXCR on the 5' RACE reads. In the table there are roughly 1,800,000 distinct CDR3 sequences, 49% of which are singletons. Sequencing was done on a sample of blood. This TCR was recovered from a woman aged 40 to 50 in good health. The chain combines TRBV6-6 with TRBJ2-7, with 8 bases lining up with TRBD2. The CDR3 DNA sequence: TGTGCCAGCAGTTACGTCGGGACTAGCTACGAGCAGTACTTC. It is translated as CASSYVGTSYEQYF.